The T cell receptor beta chain described here comes from a study of cytomegalovirus exposure and HLA in healthy donors. Study results and caveats: Using the classifier, cytomegalovirus status was reportedly diagnosed with high specificity and sensitivity. That first-cohort TCR clusters tended to co-occur in the roughly 110 validation repertoires was found in a later analysis. Rarity held for most TCR sequences, but there were some public TCRs that occurred in many donors.

The donors were members of the validation cohort comprising some 120 subjects, separate from the roughly 700-subject first cohort. Of note for this clone: Its cognate antigen is unknown.

Trimming cost V 6 bases and J 7 bases; bases outside gene matches: 7. The CDR3 runs 13 residues. The germline V gene encodes CDR1 MDHEN and CDR2 SYDVKM. Assay: immunoSEQ multiplex PCR; the TCRdb copy retains only in-frame clones and omits some. The table lists roughly 100,000 clones, approximately 90% of them singletons, with around 3.6% in the top ten. Sequencing input: PBMCs. This TCR came from a woman between 18 and 29 years old in good health and CMV-seropositive. V usage is TRBV28 and J usage is TRBJ2-7; 9 bases are shared with TRBD2. The CDR3 coding sequence is TGTGCCAGCAGCACTGAGCGGGGGGTGGAGCAGTACTTC. Residues: CASSTERGVEQYF. Based on the CDR3 plus reference TRBV28 and TRBJ2-7, the full variable domain is DVKVTQSSRYLVKRTGEKVFLECVQDMDHENMFWYRQDPGLGLRLIYFSYDVKMKEKGDIPEGYSVSREKKERFSLILESASTNQTSMYLCASSTERGVEQYFGPGTRLTVT.